A selection of T cell receptor beta chains follows, all from one sample in a study of blood T cell repertoires in COVID-19. Repertoires were generated with immunoSEQ multiplex PCR, while TCRdb's copy carries only in-frame clones and drops some. The data contain about 85,000 clones, around 90% of them singletons. Sequenced input: peripheral blood. The receptors stem from a woman older than 75 with active or convalescent COVID-19. Each CDR3 is given with its conserved first and last residue. The D gene is left open where the match is weak. Rows may omit the clone size; those that give it use once, few, many or a size class.

cdr3_length	d_call	clone_size	j_call	v_call	cdr3_aa	cdr3_nt
18	-	-	TRBJ1-6	TRBV28	CASKTSSGLSAAGSPLHF	TGTGCCAGCAAGACTTCCTCGGGACTATCGGCAGCGGGATCACCCCTCCACTTT
13	-	once	TRBJ1-5	TRBV29-1	CSACSGDNQPQHF	TGCAGCGCCTGTTCGGGTGACAATCAGCCCCAGCATTTT
17	-	-	TRBJ1-1	TRBV19	CASSTGNIHLGNTEAFF	TGTGCCAGTAGTACCGGAAACATCCACCTAGGAAACACTGAAGCTTTCTTT
15	TRBD1	-	TRBJ2-7	TRBV5-8	CASSLKDRGNYEQYF	TGTGCCAGCAGCTTAAAGGACAGGGGGAATTACGAGCAGTACTTC
14	-	-	TRBJ2-7	TRBV6-2/TRBV6-3	CASSGQASSYEQYF	TGTGCCAGCAGCGGACAAGCGAGCTCCTACGAGCAGTACTTC
14	TRBD1	once	TRBJ1-5	TRBV12-5	CASGLGQGNQPQHF	TGTGCTAGTGGTTTGGGACAGGGAAATCAGCCCCAGCATTTT
17	TRBD2	-	TRBJ2-7	TRBV3-1/TRBV3-2	CASSQYPHSGRAYEQYF	TGTGCCAGCAGCCAATATCCCCACAGCGGGAGGGCCTACGAGCAGTACTTC
18	TRBD1	-	TRBJ1-6	TRBV19	CASSIRRFGTGKNSPLHF	TGTGCCAGTAGTATCCGCCGTTTTGGGACAGGGAAAAATTCACCCCTCCACTTT
14	-	-	TRBJ1-1	TRBV19	CASNPRLSGTEAFF	TGTGCCAGTAACCCACGGCTATCAGGGACTGAAGCTTTCTTT
13	TRBD2	-	TRBJ2-7	TRBV18	CASSASGSYEQYF	TGTGCCAGCTCAGCTAGCGGATCCTACGAGCAGTACTTC
19	TRBD1	-	TRBJ2-7	TRBV27	CASRRRGLWGQGASGEQYF	TGTGCCAGCAGACGTAGGGGGCTCTGGGGACAGGGGGCTTCAGGCGAGCAGTACTTC
15	-	-	TRBJ2-2	TRBV5-4	CASSPPGVYTGELFF	TGTGCCAGCAGCCCCCCCGGGGTTTACACCGGGGAGCTGTTTTTT
15	TRBD2	-	TRBJ2-5	TRBV6-2/TRBV6-3	CASSWGGVLQETQYF	TGTGCCAGCAGTTGGGGGGGGGTACTACAAGAGACCCAGTACTTC
14	-	-	TRBJ2-2	TRBV10-3	CAISSPDFTGELFF	TGTGCCATCAGTTCTCCGGACTTCACCGGGGAGCTGTTTTTT
16	-	-	TRBJ1-5	TRBV28	CASSLQGFVSNQPQHF	TGTGCCAGCAGTTTACAGGGATTCGTTAGCAATCAGCCCCAGCATTTT
13	TRBD2	-	TRBJ2-1	TRBV4-3	CASSSLRAGTQFF	TGCGCCAGCAGCTCCCTGCGAGCGGGGACGCAGTTCTTC
18	TRBD2	-	TRBJ2-2	TRBV10-3	CAISESYLAGADTGELFF	TGTGCCATCAGTGAGTCGTACCTAGCGGGAGCCGACACCGGGGAGCTGTTTTTT
16	-	-	TRBJ2-5	TRBV18	CASSPTGGRTQETQYF	TGTGCCAGCTCACCCACGGGGGGCCGGACACAAGAGACCCAGTACTTC
15	TRBD2	-	TRBJ2-1	TRBV5-4	CASSPSSGRMDEQFF	TGTGCCAGCAGCCCGTCTAGCGGGAGGATGGATGAGCAGTTCTTC
14	TRBD1	-	TRBJ1-2	TRBV14	CASSQNAGTEGYTF	TGTGCCAGCAGCCAAAATGCCGGGACAGAGGGCTACACCTTC
16	TRBD2	once	TRBJ2-3	TRBV3-1/TRBV3-2	CASRPNRGVYTDTQYF	TGTGCCAGCAGACCAAATCGGGGGGTTTACACAGATACGCAGTATTTT
16	TRBD2	-	TRBJ2-3	TRBV10-1	CASSDRLAGELDTQYF	TGCGCCAGCAGTGACCGACTAGCGGGAGAGCTTGATACGCAGTATTTT
15	TRBD2	-	TRBJ2-1	TRBV7-2	CASRLKREAYNEQFF	TGTGCCAGCAGGTTAAAGCGGGAGGCCTACAATGAGCAGTTCTTC
17	-	-	TRBJ2-7	TRBV21-1	CASNPKGKGGRSYEQYF	TGTGCCAGCAACCCAAAGGGGAAGGGCGGACGCTCCTACGAGCAGTACTTC
15	TRBD1	-	TRBJ1-3	TRBV6-2/TRBV6-3	CASSYPGGSGNTIYF	TGTGCCAGCAGTTACCCAGGGGGCTCTGGAAACACCATATATTTT
17	-	-	TRBJ2-1	TRBV1	CTSSQDPSGSAYNEQFF	TGCACCAGCAGCCAAGACCCTAGCGGGAGCGCCTACAATGAGCAGTTCTTC